This T cell receptor beta chain was profiled in a study of metastatic and nonmetastatic thyroid tumors. Study as a whole: Repertoire data that came from the blood and tumor or nodule tissue of malignant and benign thyroid patients were compared. Study observations and caveats: Malignant tumors reportedly showed significantly higher TCR beta diversity than benign nodules in both blood and tumor.

Many counts were recorded for this clone. Its antigen is not identified. At one end, the junction sequence differs from germline, possibly due to a read error. CDR1 is SQVTM and CDR2 is ANQGSEA in the germline V gene. The CDR3 sequence is 12 residues long. Using MiXCR, TCRdb reanalyzed the PCR reads. The sample records 75,000 to 95,000 clones, 9.5% to 15% being singletons. Prior to thyroid surgery, none of the patients had received any treatment. The clonotype comes from a female donor with papillary thyroid cancer or a benign thyroid nodule (not recorded which). Some clones in this sample may be carry-over from other donors' samples. The rearrangement links TRBV29-1 to TRBJ2-1, with a possible D match to TRBD2 (5 bases). The sample consisted of blood. The CDR3 region has the DNA TGCAGCTTTGAGGCGGGCAGCGATGAGCAGTTCTTC. Translated, it gives CSFEAGSDEQFF.